The clone carrying this T cell receptor beta chain was found once. Its matching antigen is unknown. The record originates from a study of cytomegalovirus exposure and HLA in healthy donors. The study ran its PCR with 60 Vbeta and 13 Jbeta primers. Sequenced by immunoSEQ multiplex PCR; TCRdb stores in-frame clones only, minus some. The sample has approximately 140,000 clones; around 76% are singletons. Whole-study results and caveats: In vitro experiments confirmed that three CMV-associated chains were specific for CMV antigens.

Germline V CDR1 and CDR2: SGHKS, YYEKEE (reference sequence). The V end was cut by 0 bases, the J end by 3 bases, with 11 bases between. The CDR3 consists of 15 residues. Source material: PBMCs. This TCR was recovered from a male donor in good health and CMV-seronegative. J is TRBJ2-3 and V is TRBV5-5, with D possibly matching TRBD2 (6 bases). The CDR3 nucleotides read TGTGCCAGCAGCTTGGCGGGAGCGTCGACAGATACGCAGTATTTT. Protein product: CASSLAGASTDTQYF.